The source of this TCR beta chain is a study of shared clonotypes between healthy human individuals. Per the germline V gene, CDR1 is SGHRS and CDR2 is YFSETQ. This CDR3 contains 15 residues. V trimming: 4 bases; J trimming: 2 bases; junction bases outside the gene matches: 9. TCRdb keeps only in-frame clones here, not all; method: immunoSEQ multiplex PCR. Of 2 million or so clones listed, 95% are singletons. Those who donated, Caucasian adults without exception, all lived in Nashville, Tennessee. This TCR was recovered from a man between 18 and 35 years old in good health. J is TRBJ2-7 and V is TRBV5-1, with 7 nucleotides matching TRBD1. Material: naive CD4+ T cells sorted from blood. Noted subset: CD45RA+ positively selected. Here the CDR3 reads CASSEPTGIAYEQYF. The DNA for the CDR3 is TGCGCCAGCAGCGAACCGACAGGGATTGCCTACGAGCAGTACTTC. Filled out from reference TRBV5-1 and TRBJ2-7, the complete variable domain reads KAGVTQTPRYLIKTRGQQVTLSCSPISGHRSVSWYQQTPGQGLQFLFEYFSETQRNKGNFPGRFSGRQFSNSRSEMNVSTLELGDSALYLCASSEPTGIAYEQYFGPGTRLTVT.